A single sample gave rise to the 20 T cell receptor beta chains below, sequenced in a study of CD4 T cells in relation to SARS-CoV-2 and coronaviruses. Their cognate antigens are unknown. CD4+ T cells from unexposed donors were obtained before the COVID-19 pandemic (2011-2018). The cells were cultured for less than twelve days before CD4+ T cells were isolated. Profiled with immunoSEQ multiplex PCR; TCRdb holds only in-frame clones, not every one. The data contain tens of thousands of clones, about three quarters of them singletons. Sequenced sample: CD4+ T cells from PBMCs, cultured in vitro. All receptors derive from a human donor in good health.

The chain uses TRBV7-2 and TRBJ1-4, with D perhaps TRBD1 (5 bases). This CDR3 spans 14 amino acids. The V gene lost 1 base and the J gene lost 8 bases, with 11 bases spanning the gap. CDR1 is SGHTA, CDR2 FQGNSA, per germline. CDR3 sequence: CASSLGTNPEKLFF. CDR3 nucleotides: TGTGCCAGCAGCTTAGGGACAAACCCCGAAAAACTGTTTTTT.

The chain couples TRBV27 to TRBJ2-5; 16 nucleotides align to TRBD2. The germline V gene encodes CDR1 MNHEY and CDR2 SMNVEV (reference sequence). CDR3 length equals 15 residues. V lost 8 bases, J lost 4 bases, and 4 bases stayed unmatched. The CDR3 loop reads CASGTSGGAAETQYF. Here the CDR3 DNA reads TGTGCCAGCGGGACTAGCGGGGGGGCTGCAGAGACCCAGTACTTC.

V and J are TRBV24-1 and TRBJ1-2, with 7 nucleotides matching TRBD1. From germline, CDR1 is KGHDR and CDR2 SFDVKD. With V trimmed by 3 bases and J by 0 bases, 3 bases remained unmatched. This CDR3 has 15 residues. The DNA of the CDR3 is TGTGCCACCAGTGATGGGGACAGTTCTAACTATGGCTACACCTTC. This codes for CATSDGDSSNYGYTF.

Only one count was recorded for this clone. V is TRBV19 and J is TRBJ2-7, with a weak D call TRBD1 (5 bases). Deletions cut 5 bases from V and 2 bases from J, with 13 bases between. In germline, CDR1 is LNHDA, CDR2 SQIVND (reference sequence). The CDR3 runs to 14 residues. The CDR3 region has the DNA TGTGCCAGTAGTGCACAGGTGGGCCCCTACGAGCAGTACTTC. Translation gives CASSAQVGPYEQYF.

The chain joins TRBV23-1 to TRBJ2-5; D is possibly TRBD1 or TRBD2 (5 bases each). TRBV23-1 is annotated as an ORF whose role is uncertain. Deletions cut 9 bases from V and 6 bases from J, with 14 bases between. CDR3 length equals 12 residues. CDR3 region: CASTMGEQTQYF. CDR3 coding DNA: TGCGCCAGTACCATGGGGGAACAGACCCAGTACTTC.

The chain carries TRBV9 and TRBJ2-3; tentatively, D is TRBD1 or TRBD2 (6 bases each). CDR3 size: 16 residues. Trimming left V 0 bases short and J 5 bases short, with 16 bases between. Germline-derived CDR1 and CDR2 are SGDLS and YYNGEE. CDR3 protein: CASSVGEGGVGDTQYF. The DNA of the CDR3 is TGTGCCAGCAGCGTAGGTGAGGGGGGTGTGGGAGATACGCAGTATTTT.

The V call is TRBV2, the J call TRBJ2-7, with a weak D call TRBD2 (6 bases). CDR1 SNHLY and CDR2 FYNNEI come from the germline V gene. The CDR3 is made up of 15 amino acids. The V gene lost 2 bases and the J gene lost 4 bases, with 15 bases spanning the gap. CDR3 in DNA: TGTGCCAGCAGTGAAACTGGGGACTTAAATTACGAGCAGTACTTC. Translating gives CASSETGDLNYEQYF.

This clone was recorded a few times. The chain is built from TRBV4-1 and TRBJ1-5; no firm D call. The CDR3 extends over 15 amino acids. With 4 bases removed from V and 0 bases from J, the gap between germline ends came to 10 bases. Germline loops: CDR1 MGHRA, CDR2 YSYEKL. In DNA form, the CDR3 reads TGCGCCAGCAGCCGCGTGGCGGATAGCAATCAGCCCCAGCATTTT. This codes for CASSRVADSNQPQHF.

V and J are TRBV5-4 and TRBJ1-2; unclear D gene. Germline V CDR1 and CDR2: SGHNT, YYREEE (reference sequence). This CDR3 is built from 14 residues. V shed 0 bases and J shed 4 bases, with 10 bases lying between them. The CDR3: CASSLASTRYGYTF. The CDR3 region has the DNA TGTGCCAGCAGCTTGGCCTCTACCCGCTATGGCTACACCTTC. The entire variable domain, with the rest obtained from reference TRBV5-4 and TRBJ1-2, is as follows: ETGVTQSPTHLIKTRGQQVTLRCSSQSGHNTVSWYQQALGQGPQFIFQYYREEENGRGNFPPRFSGLQFPNYSSELNVNALELDDSALYLCASSLASTRYGYTFGSGTRLTVV.

The chain combines TRBV5-1 with TRBJ2-7; D remains unclear. This CDR3 has 12 amino acids. Germline V gives CDR1 SGHRS, CDR2 YFSETQ. V lost 0 bases, J lost 6 bases, and 7 bases lay in between. This CDR3 is CASSLEVGEQYF. CDR3 bases: TGCGCCAGCAGCTTGGAGGTCGGCGAGCAGTACTTC.

The rearrangement uses TRBV11-2 and TRBJ2-2; 13 bases line up with TRBD2. Per the germline V gene, CDR1 is SGHAT and CDR2 is FQNNGV. The V segment lost 0 bases and the J segment 2 bases; nucleotides outside the gene matches: 9. The CDR3 covers 20 residues. The CDR3 reads CASSLEGLLAGGPNTGELFF. Here the CDR3 DNA reads TGTGCCAGCAGCTTAGAGGGCCTACTAGCGGGGGGGCCTAACACCGGGGAGCTGTTTTTT.

The chain has TRBV6-6 and TRBJ1-6; the D is unclear. CDR3 size: 16 residues. CDR1 MNHNY and CDR2 SVGAGI come from the germline V gene (reference sequence). Trimming took 0 bases from V and 7 from J, leaving 13 bases between them. The CDR3 DNA reads TGTGCCAGCAGTTACTCGGCGAGGGCGGGGAATTCACCCCTCCACTTT. Its translation is CASSYSARAGNSPLHF.

This sequence joins TRBV2 and TRBJ2-2, with no clear D. This CDR3 is 18 amino acids long. V was clipped by 3 bases and J by 1 base, with 18 bases between them. CDR1 is SNHLY and CDR2 is FYNNEI in the germline V gene. The CDR3 protein is CASSEGWLSTLNTGELFF. CDR3 sequence (DNA): TGTGCCAGCAGTGAGGGCTGGCTCTCTACCTTGAACACCGGGGAGCTGTTTTTT.

The rearrangement links TRBV6-1 to TRBJ2-7; D might be TRBD1 or TRBD2, each matching 6 bases. Germline assignment: CDR1 MNHNS and CDR2 SASEGT. This CDR3 region has 15 residues. Trimming removed 8 bases at V and 3 bases at J, with 20 bases between. CDR3 bases: TGTGCCAGCTCCCCCGGGGGCGGAGGGGTCTACGAGCAGTACTTC. It is translated as CASSPGGGGVYEQYF.

This clone was seen a single time. The J gene is TRBJ2-7, the V gene TRBV20-1; 10 nucleotides match TRBD1. Per the germline V gene, CDR1 is DFQATT and CDR2 is SNEGSKA (reference sequence). The CDR3 extends over 16 amino acids. With V trimmed by 3 bases and J by 8 bases, 16 bases remained unmatched. The CDR3 nucleotides are TGCAGTGCTAGTAATAGGCCGGGACAGGGGAGGTGGAAGCAGTACTTC. Its protein product is CSASNRPGQGRWKQYF.

The genes are TRBV4-1 and TRBJ1-3, with a possible D match to TRBD1 (5 bases). V lost 1 base and J 4 bases, leaving 11 bases between the germline ends. CDR1 and CDR2 from the germline V gene are MGHRA and YSYEKL. This CDR3 has 15 amino acids. CDR3 residues: CASSQGRGAGNTIYF. For the CDR3, the DNA is TGCGCCAGCAGCCAAGGTAGAGGGGCCGGAAACACCATATATTTT.

The chain carries TRBV5-1 and TRBJ2-1, with TRBD2 as a possible D gene (5 bases). This CDR3 contains 15 residues. Germline assignment: CDR1 SGHRS and CDR2 YFSETQ. Trimming removed 2 bases from V and 4 bases from J, with 13 bases in between. CDR3 in amino acids: CASSFLGGPYNEQFF. The CDR3 nucleotides read TGCGCCAGCAGCTTCCTCGGCGGGCCGTACAATGAGCAGTTCTTC.

The chain couples TRBV11-2 to TRBJ1-2, with TRBD1 as a possible D gene (5 bases). Deletions cut 5 bases from V and 2 bases from J, with 9 bases between. CDR1 and CDR2 (germline): SGHAT, FQNNGV. The CDR3 runs 13 residues. Here the CDR3 DNA reads TGTGCCAGCAGCCGGGACCAAAACTATGGCTACACCTTC. Protein product: CASSRDQNYGYTF. The full variable domain, rest sourced from reference TRBV11-2 and TRBJ1-2, is EAGVAQSPRYKIIEKRQSVAFWCNPISGHATLYWYQQILGQGPKLLIQFQNNGVVDDSQLPKDRFSAERLKGVDSTLKIQPAKLEDSAVYLCASSRDQNYGYTFGSGTRLTVV.

The gene calls are TRBV5-5 and TRBJ1-2; D unresolved. Germline V gene data show CDR1 as SGHKS and CDR2 as YYEKEE (reference sequence). This CDR3 region has 11 residues. The V end lost 2 bases, the J end lost 7 bases, and 6 bases lay between the germline ends. CDR3 residues: CASSFFGGYTF. The CDR3 nucleotides are TGTGCCAGCAGCTTTTTTGGTGGCTACACCTTC.

The chain uses TRBV19 and TRBJ2-5, with TRBD2 identical over 8 bases. The CDR3 spans 16 residues. The junction had 11 bases not matched to a gene; V was cut back by 3 bases and J by 5 bases. Germline CDR1 and CDR2: LNHDA and SQIVND (reference sequence). The CDR3 region has the DNA TGTGCCAGTAGTATCGGGGCCGGGACTAGGGGTGAGACCCAGTACTTC. As protein: CASSIGAGTRGETQYF. Combining the CDR3 with reference TRBV19 and TRBJ2-5 gives the whole variable domain DGGITQSPKYLFRKEGQNVTLSCEQNLNHDAMYWYRQDPGQGLRLIYYSQIVNDFQKGDIAEGYSVSREKKESFPLTVTSAQKNPTAFYLCASSIGAGTRGETQYFGPGTRLLVL.